Sequencing of this T cell receptor beta chain was carried out in a study of metastatic and nonmetastatic thyroid tumors (dated by TCRdb to about 2020). Study-level background: Repertoires were compared across peripheral blood and tumor or nodule tissue samples from malignant and benign thyroid patients. General conclusions and limits of the study: In both blood and tumor samples, TCR beta diversity was reported to be significantly higher in malignant tumors than in benign nodules.

None of the patients had been given any treatment before thyroid surgery. The study retrospectively analysed patient clinical samples collected from about 2012 to 2018 using T-cell receptor beta sequencing. Library method: PCR. Sequencing relied on an Illumina HiSeq 4000. The TCR beta-chain CDR3 region of each patient was profiled by high-throughput sequencing. The authors' analysis ran thus. Drawing on CDR3 differences between clinicopathological groups, the researchers built a classifier meant to tell apart patients with distant-metastatic papillary thyroid cancer. The Shannon index was used to measure repertoire diversity, and the Morisita-Horn index was used to measure how similar tumor and blood repertoires were. TCRdb reworked the public reads: Q25 trimming with fastp, MiXCR clone assembly, productive beta chains retained. Here the V and J calls rest on TCRdb's processing, not on the authors' analysis. A total of 20,000 to 25,000 clones appear in this sample, 10% to 11% of them only once. The top ten clonotypes cover roughly 30% of the sample.

CDR1 and CDR2 are drawn from the germline V gene: MGHRA, YSYEKL. The CDR3 numbers 15 residues from cysteine through phenylalanine. The read is trimmed to its CDR3 DNA, 45 bases read in frame from base 1. V is pared back by 1 base and J by 6 bases, with 13 bases lying between the germline termini. Note on this clone: The antigen this receptor binds is unknown. Base qualities are not provided; no much larger clone lies one nucleotide away.

This TCR came from a female donor with papillary thyroid cancer or a benign thyroid nodule (not recorded which). Some clones in this sample may be carry-over from other donors' samples. This receptor chain uses TRBV4-1 and TRBJ2-1; D gene: possibly TRBD1, on 5 matching bases. Sequences were obtained from blood. For the CDR3, the sequence is CASSQGQGLFNEQFF. The sequenced DNA: TGCGCCAGCAGCCAAGGGCAGGGCTTATTCAATGAGCAGTTCTTC.